The clone carrying this T cell receptor (beta chain) was counted only a few times. This entry comes from a study of T-cell memory formation after mild COVID-19. TCRdb reanalysed the 5' RACE reads using MiXCR and keeps one entry per CDR3 protein. The data hold 250,000 to 300,000 distinct CDR3 sequences, with 15% to 20% observed a single time. Sequencing used PBMCs or a T cell subset sorted from them (not recorded which). The TCR sequence derives from a man aged 18 to 29 who had mild COVID-19 (a few samples of this study predate the infection). Cell type and time point are not known.

In DNA form, the CDR3 reads TGTGCCAGCAAGTGGCGGGGGGCGCTCTCTAGCACAGATACGCAGTATTTT. Translation: CASKWRGALSSTDTQYF. The V gene is TRBV27, the J gene TRBJ2-3, with TRBD2 matching over 8 bases. The junction had 12 bases not matched to a gene; V was cut back by 7 bases and J by 0 bases. CDR3 length: 17 residues. From germline, CDR1 is MNHEY and CDR2 SMNVEV (reference sequence).